This TCR beta chain was found in a study of T cells in Graves' hyperthyroidism and ophthalmopathy. For the study at large: Once the initial diagnosis was made, peripheral blood was obtained before any treatment.

The source material, RNA transcripts, was used to amplify TCR beta CDR3 regions. The HTBI primer set served for first-round RT-PCR of the TCR CDR3. One entry per CDR3 protein, called by TCRdb with MiXCR from the multiplex PCR reads. This sample yields fewer than 650,000 distinct CDR3 sequences, of which 14% are seen a single time; 7% to 9% belongs to the top ten. This clonotype appeared many times. CDR3 length: 13 residues. The V and J ends lost 2 bases and 4 bases respectively, with 7 bases between them. Germline CDR1 SGHTA, CDR2 FQGTGA. Thyroid ultrasound, orbital computed tomography, clinical symptoms, and serum thyroxine and TRAb underpinned diagnoses.

The TCR originated in a woman under 30 with Graves' ophthalmopathy. This chain joins TRBV7-3 and TRBJ2-3, with D uncertain. Sequences were obtained from blood. The CDR3 DNA follows: TGTGCCAGCAGCTTAGCGGCAGCAGATACGCAGTATTTT. It is translated as CASSLAAADTQYF.